The clone carrying this T cell receptor beta chain has more than one count but fewer than ten. Per the germline V gene, CDR1 is KGHSH and CDR2 is LQKENI. The V gene lost 3 bases and the J gene lost 6 bases, with 8 bases spanning the gap. This CDR3 region has 12 residues. TCRdb reanalysed the 5' RACE reads using MiXCR and keeps one entry per CDR3 protein. The sample lists about 720,000 distinct CDR3 sequences, 15% to 20% occurring once. The data derive from a study of identical twins. These data were also reused for a study on T cells expressing NK-cell markers.

The sample comprised PBMCs. The gene calls are TRBV18 and TRBJ1-1, with D unclear. The TCR sequence derives from a woman aged 18-29 years in good health. CDR3 DNA sequence: TGTGCCAGCTCACCCCTCCGCGCTGAAGCTTTCTTT. Its translation is CASSPLRAEAFF.